Following are 14 T cell receptor beta chains from one sample sequenced in a study of blood T cell repertoires in COVID-19. The protocol was immunoSEQ multiplex PCR, while the TCRdb copy is restricted to in-frame clones and leaves out a portion. The table has around 400,000 clones, roughly 88% seen once. The sequenced material came from PBMCs or T cells enriched from blood (not recorded which). These receptors all stem from a woman between 18 and 29 years old who had been exposed to COVID-19.

The chain employs TRBV29-1 and TRBJ1-2, with TRBD1 matching 9 bases. The CDR3 runs 16 residues. Germline CDR1 SQVTM, CDR2 ANQGSEA. V shed 1 base and J 0 bases; nucleotides not matched to a gene: 6. The CDR3: CSVEARTGVSNYGYTF. DNA of the CDR3: TGCAGCGTTGAAGCCCGGACAGGGGTTTCTAACTATGGCTACACCTTC.

In this sample, this clone turned up once. The chain recombines TRBV19 with TRBJ1-5; 7 nucleotides agree with TRBD1. The length of the CDR3 is 15 residues. V lost 8 bases to trimming and J lost 0 bases; unmatched junction nucleotides: 7. The germline CDR1 and CDR2 sequences are LNHDA and SQIVND (reference sequence). The CDR3 region is CASSRGGLSNQPQHF. Here the CDR3 DNA reads TGTGCCAGTTCAAGAGGGGGCCTTAGCAATCAGCCCCAGCATTTT.

The V gene is TRBV12-3 or TRBV12-4, the J gene TRBJ1-2; possible D gene TRBD1, 6 bases. CDR3 length: 13 amino acids. The V gene lost 6 bases and the J gene lost 4 bases, with 12 bases spanning the gap. The CDR3, as DNA: TGTGCCAGCAGCCCAGGGGCAGCCTATGGCTACACCTTC. Protein: CASSPGAAYGYTF.

This rearrangement joins TRBV28 to TRBJ1-2; 7 bases agree with TRBD1. The CDR3 has 14 residues. CDR1 and CDR2 from the germline V gene are MDHEN and SYDVKM. V lost 6 bases to trimming and J lost 3 bases; unmatched junction nucleotides: 7. This CDR3 reads CASRRDSAHYGYTF. The CDR3 region has the DNA TGTGCCAGCAGACGGGACAGTGCCCACTATGGCTACACCTTC.

This sequence joins TRBV4-1 and TRBJ2-5; TRBD2 aligns across 8 bases. The V segment lost 3 bases and the J segment 2 bases; nucleotides outside the gene matches: 8. Germline V gene sequence: CDR1 MGHRA, CDR2 YSYEKL. This CDR3 spans 16 amino acids. The CDR3 DNA sequence: TGCGCCAGCAGCCAGGTCCTGGCTAGCGGGCAAGAGACCCAGTACTTC. It encodes CASSQVLASGQETQYF.

The chain's CDR3 is CASSPRTGPNYGYTF. Written as DNA, the CDR3 is TGTGCCAGCAGCCCTAGGACAGGACCTAACTATGGCTACACCTTC. V is TRBV5-8 and J is TRBJ1-2; 7 bases are shared with TRBD1. This CDR3 has 15 amino acids. Germline CDR1 SGHTS, CDR2 YDEGEE. The trim removed 4 bases at V and 0 bases at J, leaving 6 bases unmatched.

This chain uses TRBV25-1 with TRBJ2-3, with 9 bases aligning to TRBD1. V lost 1 base to trimming and J lost 2 bases; unmatched junction nucleotides: 7. This CDR3 spans 17 amino acids. CDR1 and CDR2 from the germline V gene are MGHDK and SYGVNS. In DNA form, the CDR3 reads TGTGCCAGCAGTGAATCCCGGACAGGGGAGACCACAGATACGCAGTATTTT. Amino acids: CASSESRTGETTDTQYF.

Notes on this clone: One end of the junction varies from germline; a read error may be responsible. This chain links TRBV6-2 or TRBV6-3 with TRBJ1-5, with no clear D. Germline V gives CDR1 MNHEY, CDR2 SVGEGT. The CDR3 loop spans 13 amino acids. As DNA, the CDR3 is TGTGCCAGCCGTTACGGAGGGAACCAGCCCCAGCATTTT. Protein sequence: CASRYGGNQPQHF.

The chain joins TRBV2 to TRBJ2-1; no reliable D call. V was clipped by 5 bases and J by 2 bases, with 4 bases between them. Germline values: CDR1 SNHLY, CDR2 FYNNEI. This CDR3 is 12 amino acids long. CDR3 nucleotide sequence: TGTGCCAGCAGTTCTCCCTACAATGAGCAGTTCTTC. This encodes CASSSPYNEQFF. The full variable domain, in which reference TRBV2 and TRBJ2-1 provide the parts outside the CDR3, is EPEVTQTPSHQVTQMGQEVILRCVPISNHLYFYWYRQILGQKVEFLVSFYNNEISEKSEIFDDQFSVERPDGSNFTLKIRSTKLEDSAMYFCASSSPYNEQFFGPGTRLTVL.

The CDR3 reads CASSWVPGLTGELFF. CDR3 in DNA: TGTGCCAGTAGTTGGGTACCAGGGTTGACCGGGGAGCTGTTTTTT. This chain connects TRBV19 to TRBJ2-2; perhaps TRBD1 as D (5 bases). CDR3 length equals 15 residues. Per the germline V gene, CDR1 is LNHDA and CDR2 is SQIVND (reference sequence). The V gene lost 5 bases and the J gene lost 5 bases, with 15 bases spanning the gap.

The chain links TRBV2 to TRBJ2-7, with 9 bases identical to TRBD2. V lost 9 bases to trimming and J lost 4 bases; unmatched junction nucleotides: 7. The CDR3 covers 13 residues. The germline gives CDR1 SNHLY, CDR2 FYNNEI. Here the CDR3 reads CASHSGGHYEQYF. DNA for the CDR3: TGTGCCAGTCATAGCGGGGGTCATTACGAGCAGTACTTC.

The V and J genes are TRBV28 and TRBJ2-6; D is unclear. CDR3 size: 13 residues. V was shortened by 6 bases and J by 4 bases, with 7 bases between the two germline ends. Germline values: CDR1 MDHEN, CDR2 SYDVKM. For the CDR3, the DNA is TGTGCCAGCAGCTATATGGGGGCCAACGTCCTGACTTTC. Residues: CASSYMGANVLTF.

The J gene is TRBJ1-6, the V gene TRBV11-1; unclear D gene. With 3 bases removed from V and 9 bases from J, the gap between germline ends came to 9 bases. CDR1 SGHAT and CDR2 FQDESV come from the germline V gene (reference sequence). The CDR3 has 13 amino acids. CDR3 protein: CASSLEWRSPLHF. Written as DNA, the CDR3 is TGTGCCAGCAGCTTGGAGTGGCGTTCACCCCTCCACTTT.

This chain joins TRBV29-1 and TRBJ2-1, with 9 bases aligning to TRBD2. The junction had 5 bases not matched to a gene; V was cut back by 4 bases and J by 7 bases. The CDR3 spans 13 residues. Germline V gives CDR1 SQVTM, CDR2 ANQGSEA. The chain's CDR3 is CSVGGLAKNEQFF. The CDR3 DNA is TGCAGCGTTGGTGGACTAGCGAAAAATGAGCAGTTCTTC.